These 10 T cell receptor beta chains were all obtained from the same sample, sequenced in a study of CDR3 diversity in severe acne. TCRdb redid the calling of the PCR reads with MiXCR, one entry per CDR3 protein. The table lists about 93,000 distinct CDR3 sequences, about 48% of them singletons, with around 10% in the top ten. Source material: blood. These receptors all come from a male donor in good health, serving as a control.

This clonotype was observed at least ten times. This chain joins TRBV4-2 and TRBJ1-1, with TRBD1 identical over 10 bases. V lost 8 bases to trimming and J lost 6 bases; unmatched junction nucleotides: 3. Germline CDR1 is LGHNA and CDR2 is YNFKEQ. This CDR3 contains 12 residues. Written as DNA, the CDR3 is TGTGCCAGCGGACAGGGGGGCGCTGAAGCTTTCTTT. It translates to CASGQGGAEAFF.

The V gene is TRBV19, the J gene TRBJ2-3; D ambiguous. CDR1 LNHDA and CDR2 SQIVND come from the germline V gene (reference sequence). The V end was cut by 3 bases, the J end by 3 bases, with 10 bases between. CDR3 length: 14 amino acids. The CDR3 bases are TGTGCCAGTAGTATTTGTTCCGGGACAGATACGCAGTATTTT. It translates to CASSICSGTDTQYF. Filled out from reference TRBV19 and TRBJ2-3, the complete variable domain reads DGGITQSPKYLFRKEGQNVTLSCEQNLNHDAMYWYRQDPGQGLRLIYYSQIVNDFQKGDIAEGYSVSREKKESFPLTVTSAQKNPTAFYLCASSICSGTDTQYFGPGTRLTVL.

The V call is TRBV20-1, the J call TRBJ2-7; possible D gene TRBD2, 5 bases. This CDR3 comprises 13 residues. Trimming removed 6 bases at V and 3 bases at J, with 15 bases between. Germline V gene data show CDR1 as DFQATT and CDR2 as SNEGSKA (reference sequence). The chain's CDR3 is CSASSSDYYEQYF. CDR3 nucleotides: TGCAGTGCCAGCAGCTCTGACTACTACGAGCAGTACTTC.

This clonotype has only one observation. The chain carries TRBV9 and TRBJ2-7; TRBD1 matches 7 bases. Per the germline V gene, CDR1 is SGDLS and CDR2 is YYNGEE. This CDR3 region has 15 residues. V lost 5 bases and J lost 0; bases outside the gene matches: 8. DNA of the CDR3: TGTGCCAGCAGTCGATCACAGGGGATCTCCTACGAGCAGTACTTC. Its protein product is CASSRSQGISYEQYF.

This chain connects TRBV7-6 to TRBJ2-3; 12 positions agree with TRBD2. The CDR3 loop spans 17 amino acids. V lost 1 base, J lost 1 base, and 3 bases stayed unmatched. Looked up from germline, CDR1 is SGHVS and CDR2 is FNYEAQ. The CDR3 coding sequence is TGTGCCAGCAGCTTAGAGACTAGCGGGAGTCGCACAGATACGCAGTATTTT. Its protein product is CASSLETSGSRTDTQYF.

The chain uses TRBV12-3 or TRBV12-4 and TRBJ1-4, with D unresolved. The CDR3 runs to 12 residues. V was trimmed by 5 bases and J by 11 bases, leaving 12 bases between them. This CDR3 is CASSPASGKLFF. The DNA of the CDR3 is TGTGCCAGCAGTCCAGCGTCCGGGAAACTGTTTTTT.

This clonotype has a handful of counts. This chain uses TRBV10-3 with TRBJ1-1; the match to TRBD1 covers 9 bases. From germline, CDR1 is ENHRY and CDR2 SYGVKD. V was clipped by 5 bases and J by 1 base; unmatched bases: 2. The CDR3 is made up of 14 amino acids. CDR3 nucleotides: TGTGCCATCAGTAAGGACAGGGGGAACACTGAAGCTTTCTTT. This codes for CAISKDRGNTEAFF.

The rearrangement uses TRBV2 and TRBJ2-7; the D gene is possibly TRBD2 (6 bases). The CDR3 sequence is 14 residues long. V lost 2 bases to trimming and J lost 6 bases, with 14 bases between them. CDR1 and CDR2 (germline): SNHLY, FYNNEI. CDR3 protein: CASSESSALSEQYF. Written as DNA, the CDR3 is TGTGCCAGCAGTGAATCTAGCGCGCTGAGCGAGCAGTACTTC. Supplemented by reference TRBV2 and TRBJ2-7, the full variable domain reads EPEVTQTPSHQVTQMGQEVILRCVPISNHLYFYWYRQILGQKVEFLVSFYNNEISEKSEIFDDQFSVERPDGSNFTLKIRSTKLEDSAMYFCASSESSALSEQYFGPGTRLTVT.

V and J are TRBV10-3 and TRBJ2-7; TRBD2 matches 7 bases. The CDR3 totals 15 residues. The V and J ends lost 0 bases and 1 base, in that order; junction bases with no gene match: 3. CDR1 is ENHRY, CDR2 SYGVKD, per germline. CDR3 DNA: TGTGCCATCAGTGAGTCAACGGGAGGTTCCTACGAGCAGTACTTC. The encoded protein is CAISESTGGSYEQYF.

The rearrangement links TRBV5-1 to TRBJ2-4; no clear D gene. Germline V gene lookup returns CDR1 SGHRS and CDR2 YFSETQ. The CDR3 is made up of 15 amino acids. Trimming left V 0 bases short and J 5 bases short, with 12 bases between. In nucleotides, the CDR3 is TGCGCCAGCAGCTTGGGGGCAGGATTGGAAAACATTCAGTACTTC. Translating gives CASSLGAGLENIQYF.